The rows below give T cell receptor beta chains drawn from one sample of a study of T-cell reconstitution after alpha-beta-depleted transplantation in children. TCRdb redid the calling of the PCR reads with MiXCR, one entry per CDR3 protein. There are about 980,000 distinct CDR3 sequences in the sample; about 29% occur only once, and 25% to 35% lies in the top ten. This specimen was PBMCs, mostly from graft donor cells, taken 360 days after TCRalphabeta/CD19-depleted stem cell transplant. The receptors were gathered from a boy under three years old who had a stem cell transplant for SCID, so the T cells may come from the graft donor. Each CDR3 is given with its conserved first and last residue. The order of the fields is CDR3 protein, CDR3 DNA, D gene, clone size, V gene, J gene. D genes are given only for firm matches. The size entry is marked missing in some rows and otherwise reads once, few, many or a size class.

CASSWVGTYHEAFF	TGTGCCAGCAGTTGGGTGGGCACCTACCATGAAGCTTTCTTT	.	.	TRBV28	TRBJ1-1
CASSYEGQILNEQFF	TGTGCCAGCAGCTACGAGGGACAGATCCTCAATGAGCAGTTCTTC	TRBD1	few	TRBV12-3/TRBV12-4	TRBJ2-1
CASSPEGAHGNEQFF	TGCGCCAGCAGCCCCGAAGGGGCTCACGGCAATGAGCAGTTCTTC	.	.	TRBV5-1	TRBJ2-1
CASSQDWAQRGTDTQYF	TGTGCCAGCAGCCAAGATTGGGCACAGCGGGGTACAGATACGCAGTATTTT	TRBD2	few	TRBV3-1	TRBJ2-3
CASSVLSGANVLTF	TGTGCCAGCAGTGTCCTTTCTGGGGCCAACGTCCTGACTTTC	.	.	TRBV6-1	TRBJ2-6
CSAPEGGGTAKNIQYF	TGCAGTGCCCCCGAGGGTGGAGGAACAGCCAAAAACATTCAGTACTTC	.	.	TRBV20-1	TRBJ2-4
CASTETYQETQYF	TGTGCCAGCACGGAGACTTACCAAGAGACCCAGTACTTC	.	.	TRBV2	TRBJ2-5
CASISGTQYF	TGTGCCAGCATATCGGGTACGCAGTATTTT	.	once	TRBV5-6	TRBJ2-3
CASSLSRVDEKLFF	TGTGCCAGCAGTTTGTCCAGGGTCGACGAAAAACTGTTTTTT	.	few	TRBV28	TRBJ1-4
CASSQDIGNSPLHF	TGCGCCAGCAGCCAAGATATAGGGAATTCACCCCTCCACTTT	.	.	TRBV4-3	TRBJ1-6
CSAPTIRVGGLGWETQYF	TGCAGTGCTCCGACCATTAGAGTAGGGGGGTTAGGTTGGGAGACCCAGTACTTC	.	.	TRBV20-1	TRBJ2-5
CASSAGTGVYTGELFF	TGTGCCAGCAGCGCCGGGACAGGGGTGTACACCGGGGAGCTGTTTTTT	TRBD1	.	TRBV5-6	TRBJ2-2
CASSRQGYNEQFF	TGTGCCAGCAGTCGACAGGGTTACAATGAGCAGTTCTTC	TRBD1	few	TRBV18	TRBJ2-1
CASSQALADRSTDTQYF	TGTGCCAGCAGCCAAGCCTTGGCGGACAGGAGCACAGATACGCAGTATTTT	TRBD1	few	TRBV3-1	TRBJ2-3
CASSPDRGGGELFF	TGTGCCAGCAGCCCGGACAGGGGTGGCGGGGAGCTGTTTTTT	TRBD1	.	TRBV5-6	TRBJ2-2
CASSLTGSTSNYGYTF	TGTGCCAGCAGTTTGACAGGGTCCACTTCTAACTATGGCTACACCTTC	TRBD1	.	TRBV5-5	TRBJ1-2
CASSPRTGIPYEQYF	TGCGCCAGCAGCCCTCGGACAGGTATCCCCTACGAGCAGTACTTC	TRBD1	.	TRBV5-1	TRBJ2-7
CASSLGAGGDGYTF	TGTGCCAGCAGCTTAGGTGCAGGGGGCGACGGCTACACCTTC	TRBD1	.	TRBV7-3	TRBJ1-2
CASSFGPGLSYNEQFF	TGTGCCAGCAGTTTCGGTCCGGGCCTCTCCTACAATGAGCAGTTCTTC	.	.	TRBV28	TRBJ2-1
CAAVGQLGNTIYF	TGTGCCGCTGTAGGTCAGCTCGGAAACACCATATATTTT	.	few	TRBV6-1	TRBJ1-3
CSVRLTGNDEQYF	TGCAGCGTGAGACTTACAGGGAACGACGAGCAGTACTTC	.	many	TRBV29-1	TRBJ2-7
CASSAVAGRITGELFF	TGTGCCAGCAGCGCAGTAGCGGGGAGAATCACCGGGGAGCTGTTTTTT	TRBD2	few	TRBV5-5	TRBJ2-2
CATSVGQGANEQFF	TGTGCCACCAGTGTAGGACAGGGGGCAAATGAGCAGTTCTTC	TRBD1	.	TRBV24-1	TRBJ2-1
CASSLRGGGKEKLFF	TGTGCCAGCAGCCTCAGGGGAGGTGGAAAGGAAAAACTGTTTTTT	.	.	TRBV3-1	TRBJ1-4
CASSPPGQGRHEQYF	TGTGCCAGCAGCCCACCCGGACAGGGGAGGCACGAGCAGTACTTC	TRBD1	few	TRBV12-3/TRBV12-4	TRBJ2-7
CASRLGDTQYF	TGCGCCAGCAGGTTGGGAGATACGCAGTATTTT	.	many	TRBV12-3/TRBV12-4	TRBJ2-3
CASGPGTGVVYEQYF	TGTGCCAGCGGACCCGGGACAGGGGTGGTCTACGAGCAGTACTTC	TRBD1	many	TRBV6-2/TRBV6-3	TRBJ2-7
CASSTRQGGTEAFF	TGTGCCAGCAGTACCCGACAGGGGGGAACTGAAGCTTTCTTT	TRBD1	few	TRBV12-3/TRBV12-4	TRBJ1-1
CASSLISAGSRTDTQYF	TGCGCCAGCAGCTTAATATCAGCGGGGAGCCGAACAGATACGCAGTATTTT	TRBD2	few	TRBV5-1	TRBJ2-3